This T cell receptor (beta chain) was sequenced for a study of T cells after somatic rescue of genetic block (dated by TCRdb to 2018 to 2021). About the full investigation: The study assessed how robust, over the long term, a T-cell system was when the system had developed through somatic rescue of a genetic block in T-cell development.

CDR3 length: 15 amino acids, cysteine to phenylalanine. Only the CDR3 part of the read is kept: 45 bases, read in frame from the first base. Based on the germline V gene (reference sequence), the CDR1 and CDR2 sequences are LNHDA and SQIVND. About this clone: It has no known antigen specificity. Its ends do not fully match the called genes, so a read error is possible. This CDR3 is also generated by other DNA sequences in the sample.

Libraries came from the immunoSEQ multiplex PCR assay. In TCRdb, the immuneACCESS table is reduced to in-frame sequences with V and J assigned. These tables do not hold every clone; where another copy was compared, an unresolved V gene accounts for under half, and the others remain unexplained. This sample lists about 68,000 clones; roughly 90% were detected once. The ten largest clonotypes hold roughly 2.8% of the sample. The rearranged chain carries TRBV19 and TRBJ2-2, with 8 bases in between that match TRBD2. This clonotype was obtained from a middle-aged man. The sequenced sample was peripheral blood mononuclear cells (PBMCs). The CDR3 reads CASSIERGHTGELFF. The nucleotide sequence is given as TGCGCCAGTAGTATAGAGCGGGGGCACACCGGGGAGCTGTTTTTT.